This TCR beta chain comes out of a study of T-cell reconstitution after alpha-beta-depleted transplantation in children. The TCRbeta library was prepared with unique molecular identifiers. TCRdb reanalysed the PCR reads using MiXCR and keeps one entry per CDR3 protein. The table includes 500,000 to 600,000 distinct CDR3 sequences, around 17% detected once. The V and J ends lost 5 bases and 0 bases respectively, with 11 bases between them. The CDR3 consists of 15 residues. Many counts were recorded for this clonotype. The receptor was derived from a human donor who donated a stem cell graft to a child with acute lymphoblastic leukemia. The sample here was PBMCs from the stem cell graft donor, taken from the stem cell graft. V and J are TRBV12-3 or TRBV12-4 and TRBJ1-3, with D unclear. CDR3 coding DNA: TGTGCCAGCAGTCCCGGCGGGAGCTCTGGAAACACCATATATTTT. It encodes CASSPGGSSGNTIYF.